Listed below are T cell receptor beta chains from one sample, sequenced in a study of shared clonotypes between healthy human individuals. The table came from immunoSEQ multiplex PCR; TCRdb's copy has only in-frame clones and leaves some out. The sample has 2 million to 2.5 million clones; approximately 94% are singletons. Sample: naive CD4+ T cells from PBMCs. The receptors derive from a man aged 18 to 29 in good health. Some clones in this sample may be carry-over from other donors' samples. CDR3s include the opening cysteine and the closing phenylalanine or tryptophan. A D gene is named only where the DNA matches it firmly. Size tells how often a clone was seen (once, few, many) or the class of an expanded clone, and some rows leave it out.

j_call	v_call	d_call	clone_size	cdr3_aa	cdr3_nt
TRBJ2-7	TRBV28	NA	NA	CASSTYRSLGYEQYF	TGTGCCAGCAGTACGTACAGGTCTTTGGGCTACGAGCAGTACTTC
TRBJ1-2	TRBV6-5	NA	NA	CASSYSGGMYYTF	TGTGCCAGCAGTTACTCTGGGGGGATGTACTACACCTTC
TRBJ1-6	TRBV30	TRBD1	NA	CAWSVRDRGNSPLHF	TGTGCCTGGAGTGTACGGGACAGGGGTAATTCACCCCTCCACTTT
TRBJ1-5	TRBV18	NA	NA	CASSPPGGSNQPQHF	TGTGCCAGCTCACCACCGGGTGGGAGCAATCAGCCCCAGCATTTT
TRBJ1-1	TRBV5-1	TRBD1	NA	CASSLGPGGTEAFF	TGCGCCAGCAGCTTGGGGCCAGGGGGCACTGAAGCTTTCTTT
TRBJ2-3	TRBV6-6	NA	NA	CASSYTSDTQYF	TGTGCCAGCAGTTATACCTCAGATACGCAGTATTTT
TRBJ2-6	TRBV5-4	NA	once	CASSLGVVLVSGANVLTF	TGTGCCAGCAGCTTGGGGGTGGTGTTAGTCTCTGGGGCCAACGTCCTGACTTTC
TRBJ1-3	TRBV30	NA	few	CAWGLGSGNTIYF	TGTGCCTGGGGGTTGGGTTCTGGAAACACCATATATTTT
TRBJ2-2	TRBV5-6	TRBD1	once	CASSLVGQGAGTGELFF	TGTGCCAGCAGCTTGGTAGGACAGGGGGCTGGCACCGGGGAGCTGTTTTTT
TRBJ2-2	TRBV7-6	NA	NA	CASSLGLQLVTGELFF	TGTGCCAGCAGCTTAGGGCTGCAATTGGTTACCGGGGAGCTGTTTTTT
TRBJ2-7	TRBV4-2	TRBD2	NA	CASSHRQGGLAGDEQYF	TGTGCCAGCAGCCACCGACAGGGGGGACTAGCGGGAGACGAGCAGTACTTC
TRBJ2-1	TRBV4-1	TRBD2	NA	CASSTVVGSGNYNEQFF	TGCGCCAGCAGCACCGTGGTGGGTAGCGGGAACTACAATGAGCAGTTCTTC
TRBJ1-4	TRBV5-1	NA	NA	CASSLSRANEKLFF	TGCGCCAGCAGCTTAAGCAGGGCTAATGAAAAACTGTTTTTT
TRBJ1-1	TRBV29-1	NA	few	CSVPSNTGSGEAFF	TGCAGCGTTCCCAGCAATACAGGGAGTGGCGAAGCTTTCTTT
TRBJ1-1	TRBV7-9	NA	NA	CASSLFGGTEAFF	TGTGCCAGCAGCTTATTTGGAGGGACTGAAGCTTTCTTT
TRBJ1-3	TRBV28	NA	NA	CASSLAGLRGIPGNTIYF	TGTGCCAGCAGTTTAGCTGGCCTCCGAGGGATACCAGGAAACACCATATATTTT
TRBJ1-3	TRBV6-4	NA	NA	CASLGLSGNTIYF	TGTGCCTCCTTAGGGCTCTCTGGAAACACCATATATTTT
TRBJ2-5	TRBV5-1	NA	NA	CASSSGPGETQYF	TGCGCCAGCAGCTCAGGACCCGGTGAGACCCAGTACTTC
TRBJ1-2	TRBV5-1	NA	NA	CASSLVSGDYGYTF	TGCGCCAGCAGCTTGGTATCAGGGGACTATGGCTACACCTTC
TRBJ2-7	TRBV7-9	TRBD2	NA	CASSAPPSSGSYEQYF	TGTGCCAGCAGCGCACCGCCCTCTAGCGGTTCCTACGAGCAGTACTTC
TRBJ1-4	TRBV30	NA	NA	CAWKREFNEKLFF	TGTGCCTGGAAGAGGGAATTTAATGAAAAACTGTTTTTT